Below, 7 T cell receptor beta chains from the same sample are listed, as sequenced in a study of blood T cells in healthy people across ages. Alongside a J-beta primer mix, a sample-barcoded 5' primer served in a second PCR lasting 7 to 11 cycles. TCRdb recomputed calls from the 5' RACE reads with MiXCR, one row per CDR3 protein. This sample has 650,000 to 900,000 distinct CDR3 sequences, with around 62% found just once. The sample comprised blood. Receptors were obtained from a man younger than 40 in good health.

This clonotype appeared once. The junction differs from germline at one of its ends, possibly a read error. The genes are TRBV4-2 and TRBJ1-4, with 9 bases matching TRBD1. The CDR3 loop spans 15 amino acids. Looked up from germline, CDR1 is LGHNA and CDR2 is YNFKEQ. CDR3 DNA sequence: TGTGCCAGCAGCCAGGGGACAGGGTCAGGCGAAAAAGTGTTTTTT. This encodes CASSQGTGSGEKVFF.

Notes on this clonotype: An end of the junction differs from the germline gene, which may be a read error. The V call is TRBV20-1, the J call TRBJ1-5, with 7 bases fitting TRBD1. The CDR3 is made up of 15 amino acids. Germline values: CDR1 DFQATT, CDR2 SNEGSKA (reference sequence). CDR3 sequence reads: CSARDGTDSNQPRHF. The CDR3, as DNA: TGCAGTGCTAGAGATGGGACAGATAGCAATCAGCCCCGGCATTTT.

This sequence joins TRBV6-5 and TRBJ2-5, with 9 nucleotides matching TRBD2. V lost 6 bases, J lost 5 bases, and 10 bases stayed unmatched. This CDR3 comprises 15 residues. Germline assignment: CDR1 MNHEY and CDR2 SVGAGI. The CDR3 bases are TGTGCCAGCAGCCCGGGACTAGCAGTGTCGGAGACCCAGTACTTC. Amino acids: CASSPGLAVSETQYF.

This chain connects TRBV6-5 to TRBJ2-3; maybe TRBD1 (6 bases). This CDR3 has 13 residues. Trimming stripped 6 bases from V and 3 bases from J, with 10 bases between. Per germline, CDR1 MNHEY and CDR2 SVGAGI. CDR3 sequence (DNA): TGTGCCAGCAGACCCACAGGGACAGATACGCAGTATTTT. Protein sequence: CASRPTGTDTQYF.

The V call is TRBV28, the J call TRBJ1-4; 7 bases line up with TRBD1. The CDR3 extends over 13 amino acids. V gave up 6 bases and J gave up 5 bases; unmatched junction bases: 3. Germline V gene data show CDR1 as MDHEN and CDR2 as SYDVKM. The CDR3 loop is CASSWDSNEKLFF. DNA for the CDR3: TGTGCCAGCAGCTGGGACAGCAATGAAAAACTGTTTTTT. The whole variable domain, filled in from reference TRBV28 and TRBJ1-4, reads DVKVTQSSRYLVKRTGEKVFLECVQDMDHENMFWYRQDPGLGLRLIYFSYDVKMKEKGDIPEGYSVSREKKERFSLILESASTNQTSMYLCASSWDSNEKLFFGSGTQLSVL.

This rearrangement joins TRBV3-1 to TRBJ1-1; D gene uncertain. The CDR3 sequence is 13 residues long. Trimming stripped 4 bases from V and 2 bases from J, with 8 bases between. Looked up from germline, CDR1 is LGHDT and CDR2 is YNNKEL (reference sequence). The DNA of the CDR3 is TGTGCCAGCAGCCGCTTCACAAACACTGAAGCTTTCTTT. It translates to CASSRFTNTEAFF.

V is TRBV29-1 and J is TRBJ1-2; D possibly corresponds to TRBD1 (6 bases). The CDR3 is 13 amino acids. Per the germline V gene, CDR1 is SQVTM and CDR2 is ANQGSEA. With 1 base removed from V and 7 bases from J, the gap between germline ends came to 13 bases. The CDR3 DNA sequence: TGCAGCGTTGAAGGGGGACAAATCGTTGGCTACACCTTC. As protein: CSVEGGQIVGYTF. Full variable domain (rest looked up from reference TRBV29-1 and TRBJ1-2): SAVISQKPSRDICQRGTSLTIQCQVDSQVTMMFWYRQQPGQSLTLIATANQGSEATYESGFVIDKFPISRPNLTFSTLTVSNMSPEDSSIYLCSVEGGQIVGYTFGSGTRLTVV.